Presented here are 9 T cell receptor beta chains from one specimen sequenced in a study of cytomegalovirus exposure and HLA in healthy donors. Amplification used 60 Vbeta primers and 13 Jbeta primers. Generated by immunoSEQ multiplex PCR, the TCRdb table keeps only in-frame clones and is missing some. This sample has roughly 140,000 clones, with 55% to 85% found just once. Sequences were obtained from PBMCs. The receptors here all came from a man in his forties in good health and CMV-seronegative.

The gene calls are TRBV2 and TRBJ1-1; 7 bases map to TRBD1. The ends lost 6 bases at V and 5 bases at J; junction bases unmatched: 9. This CDR3 has 14 amino acids. CDR1 is SNHLY and CDR2 is FYNNEI in the germline V gene. CDR3 bases: TGTGCCAGCAGACCCGGGACAGCGAAGACTGAAGCTTTCTTT. As protein: CASRPGTAKTEAFF.

Written as DNA, the CDR3 is TGTGCCAGCAGCGTCTCCGACAGGGGGTATACCTACGAGCAGTACTTC. Translated, it gives CASSVSDRGYTYEQYF. The rearrangement joins TRBV9 to TRBJ2-5; the match to TRBD1 covers 9 bases. The J call is doubtful: the DNA matches TRBJ2-7 better. The CDR3 spans 16 residues. Germline V gives CDR1 SGDLS, CDR2 YYNGEE.

The chain employs TRBV7-2 and TRBJ1-1; the D is unclear. The germline V and J ends were trimmed by 3 bases and 6 bases, with 11 bases remaining between them. The CDR3 has 13 amino acids. Germline V lookup: CDR1 SGHTA, CDR2 FQGNSA. The CDR3: CASSFPGTAEAFF. The CDR3, as DNA: TGTGCCAGCAGCTTTCCAGGAACCGCTGAAGCTTTCTTT.

This clone was seen a few times. This sequence joins TRBV6-1 and TRBJ1-2; D remains unclear. The CDR3 contains 13 residues. Trimming took off 3 bases at V and 8 bases at J, with 13 bases between the two ends. CDR1 MNHNS and CDR2 SASEGT come from the germline V gene. CDR3 coding DNA: TGTGCCAGCAGTGATCCCGGGGTTCAGGGCTACACCTTC. It codes for CASSDPGVQGYTF.

The CDR3 sequence is CASSFKEDTEAFF. The CDR3 DNA reads as TGCGCCAGCAGCTTTAAAGAGGACACTGAAGCTTTCTTT. The chain joins TRBV5-1 to TRBJ1-1, with D hard to call. V was clipped by 2 bases and J by 3 bases, with 8 bases between them. This CDR3 is built from 13 residues. Germline V gives CDR1 SGHRS, CDR2 YFSETQ.

J is TRBJ1-4 and V is TRBV5-1, with D tentatively TRBD1 (6 bases). Deletions cut 2 bases from V and 6 bases from J, with 14 bases between. Germline CDR1 SGHRS, CDR2 YFSETQ. The CDR3 has 15 amino acids. The CDR3 sequence: CASSLTGMSDEKLFF. DNA of the CDR3: TGCGCCAGCAGCTTAACAGGGATGAGCGATGAAAAACTGTTTTTT.

This sequence joins TRBV7-9 and TRBJ1-6; D gene ambiguous. Germline loops: CDR1 SEHNR, CDR2 FQNEAQ (reference sequence). The V end was cut by 3 bases, the J end by 12 bases, with 6 bases between. The CDR3 has 11 residues. In DNA, the CDR3 is TGTGCCAGCAGCTTGGGAGGACCCCTCCACTTT. Encoded protein: CASSLGGPLHF.

This chain uses TRBV9 with TRBJ1-2; perhaps TRBD1 as D (6 bases). V was pared by 0 bases and J by 4 bases, with 16 bases between. The CDR3 loop spans 16 amino acids. Germline lookup yields CDR1 SGDLS and CDR2 YYNGEE. CDR3 bases: TGTGCCAGCAGCGTAGGGCCGTCGGGACATACCTATGGCTACACCTTC. This codes for CASSVGPSGHTYGYTF.

This clone was counted between two and nine times. The rearrangement joins TRBV23-1 to TRBJ2-7; TRBD1 matches at 7 bases. TRBV23-1 is sorted into the ORF group, with uncertain function. V gave up 4 bases and J gave up 4 bases; unmatched junction bases: 16. This CDR3 region has 17 residues. CDR3 in amino acids: CASSRGTAGTDDYEQYF. The DNA of the CDR3 is TGCGCCAGCAGTCGAGGTACCGCCGGGACAGATGATTACGAGCAGTACTTC.